This T cell receptor beta chain was profiled in a study of blood T cell repertoires in COVID-19. Worth noting for this clone: In the same sample, other DNA sequences code for this CDR3.

V was pared by 6 bases and J by 5 bases, with 4 bases of the junction left unmatched. There are 13 residues in the CDR3. Researchers sorted participants into cohorts using their self-reported clinical history. Repertoires were generated with immunoSEQ multiplex PCR, while TCRdb's copy carries only in-frame clones and drops some. The data hold around 100,000 clones, with around 85% observed a single time. The TCR sequence derives from a woman aged 45-65 years who had recovered from COVID-19. Input material: PBMCs or T cells enriched from blood (not recorded which). V is TRBV12-3 or TRBV12-4 and J is TRBJ1-5; TRBD1 agrees at 7 bases. CDR3 residues: CASRNDRDQPQHF. CDR3 sequence (DNA): TGTGCCAGCAGGAATGACAGGGATCAGCCCCAGCATTTT.